One sample yielded the 24 T cell receptor beta chains listed below, sequenced in a study of T cells in Graves' hyperthyroidism and ophthalmopathy (dated by TCRdb to about 2019). The library was produced with multiplex PCR. TCRdb names Illumina HiSeq 2000 as the instrument used. TCR beta CDR3 regions were amplified from RNA transcripts. The TCR CDR3 was subjected to a first round of RT-PCR using the HTBI primer set and the Qiagen OneStep RT-PCR kit. TCRdb took the public reads, trimmed them with fastp at Q25, ran MiXCR for clone calling and kept in-frame beta chains. A single entry per CDR3 protein holds the most common genes and DNA from its merged rows. This sample holds fewer than 600,000 distinct CDR3 sequences; roughly an eighth were observed only once. The ten largest clones add up to 15% to 20% of the sample. Sequenced material: blood. All receptors derive from a woman under 30 with Graves' hyperthyroidism.

The rearrangement uses TRBV7-9 and TRBJ1-4, with D possibly TRBD1 on 6 matching bases. Trimming left V 5 bases short and J 1 base short, with 11 bases between. CDR3 length: 15 residues. Germline CDR1 SEHNR, CDR2 FQNEAQ (reference sequence). The CDR3 DNA reads TGTGCCAGCAGCCCTCGCAGGGGAACTAATGAAAAACTGTTTTTT. It translates to CASSPRRGTNEKLFF.

The chain has TRBV6-1 and TRBJ1-5; TRBD1 might be the D (6 bases). Germline CDR1 reads MNHNS; CDR2 reads SASEGT. CDR3 length: 14 residues. Trimming took 5 bases from V and 5 from J, leaving 13 bases between them. The CDR3 nucleotides are TGTGCCAGCAGTCCCAGGACAGTGGATCAGCCCCAGCATTTT. It translates to CASSPRTVDQPQHF.

This clonotype showed up many times. The chain is built from TRBV18 and TRBJ1-5; D call uncertain. This CDR3 region has 15 residues. V lost 3 bases and J lost 3, with 12 bases in between. From germline, CDR1 is KGHSH and CDR2 LQKENI. The CDR3 DNA sequence: TGTGCCAGCTCACCTGAGATGAGGGACAATCAGCCCCAGCATTTT. Translation: CASSPEMRDNQPQHF.

The table lists this clonotype with a few counts. The V gene is TRBV29-1, the J gene TRBJ1-1; D remains ambiguous. The CDR3 runs to 12 residues. In germline, CDR1 is SQVTM, CDR2 ANQGSEA. Trimming cost V 7 bases and J 5 bases, with 14 bases left between them. The CDR3 DNA follows: TGCAGCGCTGGCGGGATGGATACTGAAGCTTTCTTT. Protein product: CSAGGMDTEAFF.

The chain is built from TRBV10-3 and TRBJ1-3; the match to TRBD1 covers 8 bases. Germline CDR1 ENHRY, CDR2 SYGVKD. Trimming removed 5 bases from V and 4 bases from J; junction bases left unmatched: 7. This CDR3 has 15 amino acids. CDR3 DNA: TGTGCCATCAGTCTACAGACAGGGGCGGGAAACACCATATATTTT. Translating gives CAISLQTGAGNTIYF.

The chain has TRBV11-2 and TRBJ2-4; the match to TRBD2 covers 13 bases. The CDR3 contains 17 residues. V was pared by 5 bases and J by 2 bases, with 6 bases of the junction left unmatched. Germline V gene lookup returns CDR1 SGHAT and CDR2 FQNNGV. CDR3 DNA sequence: TGTGCCAGCAGCCCTCCGGGACTAGCGGGACCCAAAAACATTCAGTACTTC. Its protein product is CASSPPGLAGPKNIQYF. Full variable domain (outside the CDR3, taken from reference TRBV11-2 and TRBJ2-4): EAGVAQSPRYKIIEKRQSVAFWCNPISGHATLYWYQQILGQGPKLLIQFQNNGVVDDSQLPKDRFSAERLKGVDSTLKIQPAKLEDSAVYLCASSPPGLAGPKNIQYFGAGTRLSVL.

The rearrangement joins TRBV15 to TRBJ2-2, with a tentative D call TRBD2 (5 bases). The CDR3 contains 16 residues. CDR1 is LNHNV, CDR2 YYDKDF, per germline (reference sequence). Trimming shortened V by 5 bases and J by 1 base, and 14 bases separated the two germline ends. The CDR3 here is CATSSQKRENTGELFF. As DNA, the CDR3 is TGTGCCACCAGCTCCCAAAAGAGGGAGAACACCGGGGAGCTGTTTTTT.

Many counts were recorded for this clonotype. The V and J genes are TRBV29-1 and TRBJ2-5; 8 bases map to TRBD2. Germline V CDR1 and CDR2: SQVTM, ANQGSEA. The CDR3 contains 14 residues. Trimming cost V 6 bases and J 5 bases; bases outside gene matches: 11. Here the CDR3 DNA reads TGCAGCGTGCGGGCTAGCGGGTTGAGGGAGACCCAGTACTTC. Translation gives CSVRASGLRETQYF.

The V and J genes are TRBV29-1 and TRBJ2-1; perhaps TRBD1 as D (6 bases). CDR1 SQVTM and CDR2 ANQGSEA come from the germline V gene. The CDR3 contains 12 residues. The germline V and J ends were trimmed by 5 bases and 4 bases, with 9 bases remaining between them. The CDR3 nucleotides are TGCAGCGTTAAAGGACAGTACAATGAGCAGTTCTTC. It encodes CSVKGQYNEQFF.

This clonotype was counted many times. The chain is built from TRBV20-1 and TRBJ2-5; a possible D gene is TRBD2 (5 bases). With 3 bases removed from V and 2 bases from J, the gap between germline ends came to 7 bases. The CDR3 loop spans 12 amino acids. The germline V gene encodes CDR1 DFQATT and CDR2 SNEGSKA (reference sequence). Written as DNA, the CDR3 is TGCAGTGCTAGCGGGATACAAGAGACCCAGTACTTC. It yields the protein CSASGIQETQYF.

V usage is TRBV10-3 and J usage is TRBJ2-1, with 9 nucleotides matching TRBD2. Per germline, CDR1 ENHRY and CDR2 SYGVKD. V shed 6 bases, J shed 4 bases, and the junction held 4 bases outside the gene matches. This CDR3 spans 14 amino acids. The CDR3 DNA is TGTGCCATCAGGCGGGAGGGCCCTTACAATGAGCAGTTCTTC. This sequence encodes CAIRREGPYNEQFF.

This clonotype has only a few counts. A much more abundant neighbour one base away suggests this may be a read error. V and J are TRBV12-3 or TRBV12-4 and TRBJ2-3; 8 bases line up with TRBD2. J gave up 3 bases and V 8 bases, and 19 bases lay outside the gene matches. This CDR3 is 18 amino acids long. Here the CDR3 reads CASSSVPTRAGVTDTQYF. The CDR3 coding sequence is TGTGCCAGCTCGTCAGTCCCCACTCGAGCGGGAGTGACAGATACGCAGTATTTT.

The genes are TRBV7-8 and TRBJ2-3; perhaps TRBD2 as D (6 bases). The CDR3 runs 14 residues. V shed 2 bases and J shed 5 bases, with 11 bases lying between them. CDR1 and CDR2 (germline): SGHVS, FQNEAQ. The DNA of the CDR3 is TGTGCCAGCAGCTTAAGGGACTTTCAAGATACGCAGTATTTT. It translates to CASSLRDFQDTQYF.

This clonotype appeared many times. The gene calls are TRBV24-1 and TRBJ2-5; 14 bases map to TRBD2. The CDR3 runs 17 residues. Looked up from germline, CDR1 is KGHDR and CDR2 is SFDVKD. V shed 6 bases, J shed 3 bases, and the junction held 8 bases outside the gene matches. CDR3 amino acids: CATSRGTSGSFEETQYF. CDR3 DNA: TGTGCCACCAGTCGAGGGACTAGCGGGAGTTTTGAAGAGACCCAGTACTTC.

In this sample, this clonotype turned up a few times. The rearrangement uses TRBV19 and TRBJ1-4, with 7 bases lining up with TRBD1. Trimming took 3 bases from V and 8 from J; bases not matched to a gene: 6. This CDR3 is built from 14 residues. CDR1 is LNHDA, CDR2 SQIVND, per germline (reference sequence). The CDR3 sequence is CASSMAQGYEKLFF. The DNA for the CDR3 is TGTGCCAGTAGTATGGCACAGGGGTACGAAAAACTGTTTTTT.

The CDR3 DNA is TGTGCCAGCAGTGACAGTAAAAGCTCTGGAAACACCATATATTTT. The encoded protein is CASSDSKSSGNTIYF. V is TRBV2 and J is TRBJ1-3; D not certain. The V gene lost 3 bases and the J gene lost 0 bases, with 9 bases spanning the gap. The length of the CDR3 is 15 residues. CDR1 is SNHLY and CDR2 is FYNNEI in the germline V gene.

This clonotype was observed many times. This sequence joins TRBV27 and TRBJ1-2, with TRBD1 as a possible D gene (5 bases). Germline V gene lookup returns CDR1 MNHEY and CDR2 SMNVEV (reference sequence). Trimming pared 7 bases from V and 1 base from J, leaving 10 bases between. CDR3 size: 13 residues. Here the CDR3 reads CASKRDDNYGYTF. CDR3 DNA sequence: TGTGCCAGCAAGAGGGACGATAACTATGGCTACACCTTC.

V gene TRBV10-2 combines with J gene TRBJ2-3, with 7 nucleotides matching TRBD2. Per germline, CDR1 WSHSY and CDR2 SAAADI. Losses at the gene ends were 3 bases for V and 3 bases for J; bases not matched to a gene: 3. This CDR3 contains 14 residues. In DNA form, the CDR3 reads TGCGCCAGCAGTGAACTAGCGAAAACAGATACGCAGTATTTT. Its protein product is CASSELAKTDTQYF.

This clonotype was detected many times. This chain connects TRBV30 to TRBJ2-7; unclear D gene. V was pared by 8 bases and J by 1 base, with 9 bases between. The CDR3 extends over 11 amino acids. Per germline, CDR1 GTSNPN and CDR2 SVGIG (reference sequence). CDR3 nucleotide sequence: TGTGCCGCCTGGGAATCCTACGAGCAGTACGTC. Its protein is CAAWESYEQYV.

This clonotype was recorded many times. This sequence joins TRBV7-2 and TRBJ2-3; a possible D gene is TRBD1 (5 bases). V lost 5 bases and J 2 bases, leaving 14 bases between the germline ends. This CDR3 has 15 amino acids. Germline loops: CDR1 SGHTA, CDR2 FQGNSA. Written as DNA, the CDR3 is TGTGCCAGCAGCCCCGGACACTTTCTCACAGATACGCAGTATTTT. It specifies CASSPGHFLTDTQYF.

The V gene is TRBV2, the J gene TRBJ2-1; 9 bases line up with TRBD2. Germline V gene sequence: CDR1 SNHLY, CDR2 FYNNEI. The V segment lost 7 bases and the J segment 7 bases; nucleotides outside the gene matches: 14. This CDR3 contains 16 residues. CDR3 region: CASTARWASGINEQFF. The CDR3 DNA follows: TGTGCCAGCACCGCCCGATGGGCTAGCGGGATTAATGAGCAGTTCTTC.

This clonotype was recorded many times. The V gene is TRBV5-6, the J gene TRBJ2-1; TRBD2 matches at 9 bases. J gave up 4 bases and V 4 bases, and 9 bases lay outside the gene matches. CDR3 length: 16 amino acids. Germline lookup yields CDR1 SGHDT and CDR2 YYEEEE. The DNA of the CDR3 is TGTGCCAGCAGCACGCCGGCTAGCGGGGAGTACAATGAGCAGTTCTTC. This encodes CASSTPASGEYNEQFF.

There are many counts of this clonotype. The genes are TRBV7-2 and TRBJ2-5; a weak D match, TRBD2 (6 bases). V was cut by 4 bases and J by 5 bases, with 14 bases left in between. The germline V gene encodes CDR1 SGHTA and CDR2 FQGNSA. This CDR3 is 14 amino acids long. The CDR3 sequence: CASSSGTVGETQYF. CDR3 DNA: TGTGCCAGCAGCTCCGGGACTGTGGGGGAGACCCAGTACTTC. The whole variable domain, remainder taken from reference TRBV7-2 and TRBJ2-5, is GAGVSQSPSNKVTEKGKDVELRCDPISGHTALYWYRQSLGQGLEFLIYFQGNSAPDKSGLPSDRFSAERTGGSVSTLTIQRTQQEDSAVYLCASSSGTVGETQYFGPGTRLLVL.

The CDR3 spells CASSRVGITGELFF. The CDR3 coding sequence is TGTGCCAGCAGCCGTGTGGGGATAACCGGGGAGCTGTTTTTT. V usage is TRBV11-3 and J usage is TRBJ2-2; no definite D call. There are 14 residues in the CDR3. Germline values: CDR1 SGHNT, CDR2 YENEEA. Trimming removed 5 bases at V and 5 bases at J, with 12 bases between.